This T cell receptor beta chain appears in the sequencing data of a study of T-cell memory formation after mild COVID-19. This clonotype came up a few times. MiXCR was run by TCRdb on the 5' RACE reads, yielding one entry per CDR3 protein. The table lists 200,000 to 250,000 distinct CDR3 sequences, roughly a tenth of them singletons, with more than 20% in the top ten. From germline, CDR1 is SGHVS and CDR2 FNYEAQ. This CDR3 is built from 16 residues. V lost 0 bases to trimming and J lost 2 bases, with 13 bases between them. The specimen was PBMCs or a T cell subset sorted from them (not recorded which). This receptor was obtained from a young man who had mild COVID-19 (a few samples of this study predate the infection). Cell type and time point are not known. V and J are TRBV7-6 and TRBJ2-5; D unclear. CDR3 residues: CASSLAGIVLQETQYF. DNA of the CDR3: TGTGCCAGCAGCTTAGCGGGGATCGTGCTACAAGAGACCCAGTACTTC. Full variable domain (missing parts from reference TRBV7-6 and TRBJ2-5): GAGVSQSPRYKVTKRGQDVALRCDPISGHVSLYWYRQALGQGPEFLTYFNYEAQQDKSGLPNDRFSAERPEGSISTLTIQRTEQRDSAMYRCASSLAGIVLQETQYFGPGTRLLVL.